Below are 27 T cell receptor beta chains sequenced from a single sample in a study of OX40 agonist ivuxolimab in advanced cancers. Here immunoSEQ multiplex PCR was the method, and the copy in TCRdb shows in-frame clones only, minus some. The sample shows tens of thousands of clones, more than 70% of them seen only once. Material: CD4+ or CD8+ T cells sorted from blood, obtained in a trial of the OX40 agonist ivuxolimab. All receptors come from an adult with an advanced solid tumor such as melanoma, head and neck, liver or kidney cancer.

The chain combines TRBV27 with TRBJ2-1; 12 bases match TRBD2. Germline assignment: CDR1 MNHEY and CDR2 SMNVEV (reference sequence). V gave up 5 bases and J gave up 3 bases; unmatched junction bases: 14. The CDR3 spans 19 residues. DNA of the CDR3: TGTGCCAGCAGTCTGGGACTAGCGGGTGGCCGCGGGATCTACAATGAGCAGTTCTTC. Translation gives CASSLGLAGGRGIYNEQFF.

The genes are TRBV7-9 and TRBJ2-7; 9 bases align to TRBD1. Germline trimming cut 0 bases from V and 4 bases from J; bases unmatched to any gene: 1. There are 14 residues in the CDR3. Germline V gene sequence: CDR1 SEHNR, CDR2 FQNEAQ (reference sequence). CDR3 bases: TGTGCCAGCAGCTTAGCCGGGACAGGGTACGAGCAGTACTTC. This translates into CASSLAGTGYEQYF.

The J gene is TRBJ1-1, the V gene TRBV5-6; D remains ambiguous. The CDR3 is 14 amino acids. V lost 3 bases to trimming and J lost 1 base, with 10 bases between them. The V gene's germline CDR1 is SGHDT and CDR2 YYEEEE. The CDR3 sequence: CASSSLTWNTEAFF. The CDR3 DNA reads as TGTGCCAGCAGCTCTCTGACATGGAACACTGAAGCTTTCTTT. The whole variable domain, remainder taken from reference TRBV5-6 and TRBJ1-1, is DAGVTQSPTHLIKTRGQQVTLRCSPKSGHDTVSWYQQALGQGPQFIFQYYEEEERQRGNFPDRFSGHQFPNYSSELNVNALLLGDSALYLCASSSLTWNTEAFFGQGTRLTVV.

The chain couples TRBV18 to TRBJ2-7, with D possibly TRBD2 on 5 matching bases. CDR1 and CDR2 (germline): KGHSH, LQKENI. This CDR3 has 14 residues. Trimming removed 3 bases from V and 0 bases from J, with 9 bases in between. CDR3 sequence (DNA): TGTGCCAGCTCACCTGACACTAGCTCCTACGAGCAGTACTTC. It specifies CASSPDTSSYEQYF.

The CDR3 loop is CASSGDRDNQPQHF. CDR3 nucleotide sequence: TGTGCCAGCAGCGGAGACAGGGACAATCAGCCCCAGCATTTT. V and J are TRBV2 and TRBJ1-5; 7 bases fit TRBD1. This CDR3 comprises 14 residues. Germline values: CDR1 SNHLY, CDR2 FYNNEI. The V gene end was trimmed by 6 bases and the J gene end by 3 bases; junction bases not matched to a gene: 5.

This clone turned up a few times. Here the CDR3 reads CASSATTVQSAPAF. CDR3 coding DNA: TGTGCCAGCAGCGCTACCACGGTACAATCAGCCCCAGCATTT. The chain is built from TRBV21-1 and TRBJ1-5. TRBV21-1 counts as a pseudogene. The CDR3 sequence is 14 residues long.

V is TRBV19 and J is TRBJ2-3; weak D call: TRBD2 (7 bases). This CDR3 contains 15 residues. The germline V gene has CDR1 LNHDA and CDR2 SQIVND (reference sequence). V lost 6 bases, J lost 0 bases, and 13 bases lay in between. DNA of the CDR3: TGTGCCAGTAGGGGGGGGCAGACTAGCACAGATACGCAGTATTTT. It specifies CASRGGQTSTDTQYF.

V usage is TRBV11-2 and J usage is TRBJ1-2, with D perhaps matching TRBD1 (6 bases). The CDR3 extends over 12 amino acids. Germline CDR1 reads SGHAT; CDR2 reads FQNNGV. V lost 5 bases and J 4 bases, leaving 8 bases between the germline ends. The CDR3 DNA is TGTGCCAGCAGCACGGACAGCTATGGCTACACCTTC. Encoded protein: CASSTDSYGYTF. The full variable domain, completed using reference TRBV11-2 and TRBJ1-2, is EAGVAQSPRYKIIEKRQSVAFWCNPISGHATLYWYQQILGQGPKLLIQFQNNGVVDDSQLPKDRFSAERLKGVDSTLKIQPAKLEDSAVYLCASSTDSYGYTFGSGTRLTVV.

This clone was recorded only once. This chain's CDR3 is CASSPPGQAHAFF. The CDR3 DNA is TGTGCCAGCTCACCACCCGGACAGGCCCATGCTTTCTTT. The gene calls are TRBV18 and TRBJ1-1; 7 nucleotides line up with TRBD1. Trimming took 0 bases from V and 11 from J; bases not matched to a gene: 6. Germline lookup yields CDR1 KGHSH and CDR2 LQKENI. The CDR3 is 13 residues long.

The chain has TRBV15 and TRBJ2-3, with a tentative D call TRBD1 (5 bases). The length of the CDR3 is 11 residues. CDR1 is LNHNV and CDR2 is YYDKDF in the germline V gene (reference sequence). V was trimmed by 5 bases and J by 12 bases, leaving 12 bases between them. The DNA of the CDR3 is TGTGCCACCAGCGACACAGGACCTCAGTATTTT. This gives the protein CATSDTGPQYF.

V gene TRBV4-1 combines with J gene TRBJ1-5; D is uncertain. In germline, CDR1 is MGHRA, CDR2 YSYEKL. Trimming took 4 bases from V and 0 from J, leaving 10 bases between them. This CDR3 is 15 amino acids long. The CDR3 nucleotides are TGCGCCAGCAGCCCTCATGGGCTTAGCAATCAGCCCCAGCATTTT. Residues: CASSPHGLSNQPQHF.

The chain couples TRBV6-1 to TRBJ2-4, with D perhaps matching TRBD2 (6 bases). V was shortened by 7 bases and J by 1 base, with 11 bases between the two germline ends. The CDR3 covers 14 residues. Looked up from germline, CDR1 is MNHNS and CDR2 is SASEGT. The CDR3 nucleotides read TGTGCCAGCAAGGAGGGAGGCGCCAAAAACATTCAGTACTTC. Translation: CASKEGGAKNIQYF.

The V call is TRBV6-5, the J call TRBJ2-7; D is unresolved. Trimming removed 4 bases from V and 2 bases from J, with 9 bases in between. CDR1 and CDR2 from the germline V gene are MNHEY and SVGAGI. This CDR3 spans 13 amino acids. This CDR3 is CASSSPATYEQYF. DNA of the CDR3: TGTGCCAGCAGTTCCCCGGCTACCTACGAGCAGTACTTC.

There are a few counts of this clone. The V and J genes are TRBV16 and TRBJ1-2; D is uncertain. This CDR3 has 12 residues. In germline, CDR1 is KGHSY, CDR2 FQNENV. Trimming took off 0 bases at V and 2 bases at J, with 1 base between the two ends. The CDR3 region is CASSQSNYGYTF. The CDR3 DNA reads TGTGCCAGCAGCCAATCCAACTATGGCTACACCTTC.

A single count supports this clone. This chain's CDR3 is CASSQDDGLSSYNEQFF. DNA for the CDR3: TGTGCCAGCAGCCAAGATGACGGACTCAGCTCCTACAATGAGCAGTTCTTC. V and J are TRBV4-2 and TRBJ2-1; possible D gene TRBD2, 5 bases. Trimming took off 0 bases at V and 0 bases at J, with 12 bases between the two ends. The CDR3 sequence is 17 residues long. Germline values: CDR1 LGHNA, CDR2 YNFKEQ.

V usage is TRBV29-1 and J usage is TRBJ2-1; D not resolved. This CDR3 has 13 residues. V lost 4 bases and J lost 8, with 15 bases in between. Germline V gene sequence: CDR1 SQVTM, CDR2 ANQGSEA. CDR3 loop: CSVVAVHLHEQFF. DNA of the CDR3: TGCAGCGTTGTCGCCGTTCATTTGCATGAGCAGTTCTTC.

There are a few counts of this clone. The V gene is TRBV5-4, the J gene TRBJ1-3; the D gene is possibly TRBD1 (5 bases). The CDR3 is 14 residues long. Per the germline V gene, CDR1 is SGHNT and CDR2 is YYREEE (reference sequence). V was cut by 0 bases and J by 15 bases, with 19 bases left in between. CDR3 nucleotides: TGTGCCAGCAGCTTGGGAAATGGTTTGCGGGACCAATATTTT. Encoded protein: CASSLGNGLRDQYF.

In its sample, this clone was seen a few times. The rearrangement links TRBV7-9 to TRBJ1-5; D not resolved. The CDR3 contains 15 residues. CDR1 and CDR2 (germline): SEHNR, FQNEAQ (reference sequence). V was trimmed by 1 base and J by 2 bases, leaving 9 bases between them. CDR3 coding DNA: TGTGCCAGCAGCTTAGGAGGATCAGGCAATCAGCCCCAGCATTTT. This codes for CASSLGGSGNQPQHF.

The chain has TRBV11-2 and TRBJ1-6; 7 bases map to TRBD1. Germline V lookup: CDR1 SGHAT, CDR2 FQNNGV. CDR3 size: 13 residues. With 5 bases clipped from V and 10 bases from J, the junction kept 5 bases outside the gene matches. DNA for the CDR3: TGTGCCAGCAGCGGACGACAGGGATCACCCCTCCACTTT. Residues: CASSGRQGSPLHF. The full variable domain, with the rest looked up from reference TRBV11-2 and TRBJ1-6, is EAGVAQSPRYKIIEKRQSVAFWCNPISGHATLYWYQQILGQGPKLLIQFQNNGVVDDSQLPKDRFSAERLKGVDSTLKIQPAKLEDSAVYLCASSGRQGSPLHFGNGTRLTVT.

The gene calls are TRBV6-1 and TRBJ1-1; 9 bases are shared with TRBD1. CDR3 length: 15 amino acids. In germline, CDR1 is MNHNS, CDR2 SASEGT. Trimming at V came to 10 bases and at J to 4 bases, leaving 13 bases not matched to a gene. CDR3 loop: CAISSGTGKGTEAFF. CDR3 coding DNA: TGTGCCATATCATCCGGGACAGGGAAGGGCACTGAAGCTTTCTTT.

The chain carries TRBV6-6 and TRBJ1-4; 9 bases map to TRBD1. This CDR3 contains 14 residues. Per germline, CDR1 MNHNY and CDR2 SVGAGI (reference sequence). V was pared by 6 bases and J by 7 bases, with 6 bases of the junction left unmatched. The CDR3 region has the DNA TGTGCCAGCAGCTCCGGACAGGGGCCTGAAAAACTGTTTTTT. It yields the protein CASSSGQGPEKLFF.

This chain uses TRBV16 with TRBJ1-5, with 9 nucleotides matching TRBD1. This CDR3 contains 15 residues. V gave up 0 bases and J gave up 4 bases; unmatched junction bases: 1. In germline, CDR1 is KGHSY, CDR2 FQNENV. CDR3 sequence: CASSQSGTGNQPQHF. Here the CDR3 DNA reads TGTGCCAGCAGCCAATCCGGGACAGGGAATCAGCCCCAGCATTTT.

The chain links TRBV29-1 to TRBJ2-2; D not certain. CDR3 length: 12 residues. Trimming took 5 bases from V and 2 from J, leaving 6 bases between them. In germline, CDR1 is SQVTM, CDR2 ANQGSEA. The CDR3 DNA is TGCAGCGTTTGGGGTAACACCGGGGAGCTGTTTTTT. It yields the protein CSVWGNTGELFF.

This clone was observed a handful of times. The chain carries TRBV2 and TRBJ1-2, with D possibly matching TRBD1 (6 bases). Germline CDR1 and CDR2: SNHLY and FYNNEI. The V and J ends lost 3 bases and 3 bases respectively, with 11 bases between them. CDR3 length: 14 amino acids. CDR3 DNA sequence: TGTGCCAGCAGTGAGGAAGGGGGATACTATGGCTACACCTTC. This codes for CASSEEGGYYGYTF.

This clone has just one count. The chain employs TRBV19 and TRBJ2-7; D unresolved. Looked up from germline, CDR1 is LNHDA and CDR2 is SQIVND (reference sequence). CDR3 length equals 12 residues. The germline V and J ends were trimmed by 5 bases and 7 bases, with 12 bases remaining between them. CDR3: CASSAQWGEQYF. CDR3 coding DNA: TGTGCCAGTAGTGCCCAATGGGGAGAGCAGTACTTC.

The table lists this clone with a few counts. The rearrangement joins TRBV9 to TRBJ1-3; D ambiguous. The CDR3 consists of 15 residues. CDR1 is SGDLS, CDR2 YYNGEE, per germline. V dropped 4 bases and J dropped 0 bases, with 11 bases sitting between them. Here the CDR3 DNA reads TGTGCCAGCAGCACCGGACGGAGCTCTGGAAACACCATATATTTT. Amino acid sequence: CASSTGRSSGNTIYF.

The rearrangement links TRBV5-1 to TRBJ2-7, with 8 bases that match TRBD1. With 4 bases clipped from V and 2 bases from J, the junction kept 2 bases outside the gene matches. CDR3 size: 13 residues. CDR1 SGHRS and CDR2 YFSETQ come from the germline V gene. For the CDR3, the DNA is TGCGCCAGCAGCGGACAGGGAACCTACGAGCAGTACTTC. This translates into CASSGQGTYEQYF.